This T cell receptor beta chain was documented in a study of technical replicates of blood from several donors. This clone showed up just once. Some clones are missing from TCRdb's copy, which holds only in-frame ones; the method was immunoSEQ multiplex PCR. The sample records about 56,000 clones, about 95% being singletons. Germline values: CDR1 MRHNA, CDR2 SNTAGT. The length of the CDR3 is 15 residues. V lost 0 bases and J 4 bases, leaving 11 bases between the germline ends. Sequencing was performed on PBMCs. The clonotype was recovered from a human donor in good health. Some clones in this sample may be carry-over from other donors' samples. This chain uses TRBV6-4 with TRBJ2-3; D is perhaps TRBD2 (6 bases). In DNA, the CDR3 is TGTGCCAGCAGTGACTCTTGGAGGGGTTCAGATACGCAGTATTTT. This translates into CASSDSWRGSDTQYF.